A single sample is the source of the 6 T cell receptor beta chains below, sequenced in a study of shared clonotypes between healthy human individuals. The assay was immunoSEQ multiplex PCR, and TCRdb's table has in-frame clones only and misses some. The table lists roughly 1,600,000 clones, 98% of them singletons. Material: naive CD4+ T cells sorted from blood. Documented subset: CD45RA+ positively selected. These receptors were obtained from a man aged 30-40 years in good health.

The chain links TRBV9 to TRBJ1-1; a possible D gene is TRBD1 (6 bases). Germline V CDR1 and CDR2: SGDLS, YYNGEE. Trimming removed 2 bases at V and 6 bases at J, with 14 bases between. This CDR3 is built from 14 residues. The CDR3, as DNA: TGTGCCAGCAGCGTTGACCAACAGGGACCTGAAGCTTTCTTT. Amino acids: CASSVDQQGPEAFF.

V gene TRBV7-9 combines with J gene TRBJ2-1, with TRBD1 matching 12 bases. The germline V gene encodes CDR1 SEHNR and CDR2 FQNEAQ (reference sequence). There are 15 residues in the CDR3. V gave up 3 bases and J gave up 8 bases; unmatched junction bases: 5. CDR3 protein: CASSFIGTGGHEQFF. The CDR3 DNA follows: TGTGCCAGCAGCTTTATCGGGACAGGGGGCCATGAGCAGTTCTTC. Variable domain in full (rest from reference TRBV7-9 and TRBJ2-1): DTGVSQNPRHKITKRGQNVTFRCDPISEHNRLYWYRQTLGQGPEFLTYFQNEAQLEKSRLLSDRFSAERPKGSFSTLEIQRTEQGDSAMYLCASSFIGTGGHEQFFGPGTRLTVL.

The chain combines TRBV7-9 with TRBJ1-2, with D unresolved. Germline CDR1 reads SEHNR; CDR2 reads FQNEAQ (reference sequence). The CDR3 has 15 residues. The V gene lost 6 bases and the J gene lost 0 bases, with 14 bases spanning the gap. The chain's CDR3 is CASSPPGLSNYGYTF. In nucleotides, the CDR3 is TGTGCCAGCAGTCCGCCGGGCCTGTCTAACTATGGCTACACCTTC. The complete variable domain, with remaining parts taken from reference TRBV7-9 and TRBJ1-2, reads DTGVSQNPRHKITKRGQNVTFRCDPISEHNRLYWYRQTLGQGPEFLTYFQNEAQLEKSRLLSDRFSAERPKGSFSTLEIQRTEQGDSAMYLCASSPPGLSNYGYTFGSGTRLTVV.

The rearrangement joins TRBV6-1 to TRBJ2-7; tentatively, D is TRBD1 (6 bases). V was cut by 6 bases and J by 2 bases, with 14 bases left in between. Germline V gives CDR1 MNHNS, CDR2 SASEGT. CDR3 length: 14 amino acids. For the CDR3, the DNA is TGTGCCAGCAGGCCCTCAGGGGTTGCCTACGAGCAGTACTTC. Translated: CASRPSGVAYEQYF.

The CDR3 region is CASSWGRDYHTDTQYF. In nucleotides, the CDR3 is TGTGCCAGCAGCTGGGGCCGGGACTACCACACAGATACGCAGTATTTT. The J gene is TRBJ2-3, the V gene TRBV7-9; 7 bases fit TRBD2. Germline V CDR1 and CDR2: SEHNR, FQNEAQ (reference sequence). The CDR3 runs 16 residues. V trimming: 4 bases; J trimming: 2 bases; junction bases outside the gene matches: 9. The full variable domain, its missing parts supplied by reference TRBV7-9 and TRBJ2-3, is DTGVSQNPRHKITKRGQNVTFRCDPISEHNRLYWYRQTLGQGPEFLTYFQNEAQLEKSRLLSDRFSAERPKGSFSTLEIQRTEQGDSAMYLCASSWGRDYHTDTQYFGPGTRLTVL.

The chain has TRBV5-1 and TRBJ2-7; D gene ambiguous. CDR3 length equals 15 residues. V dropped 5 bases and J dropped 0 bases, with 15 bases sitting between them. Germline lookup yields CDR1 SGHRS and CDR2 YFSETQ. The CDR3 here is CASRAHGLSSYEQYF. The DNA of the CDR3 is TGCGCCAGCAGGGCCCACGGGCTCAGCTCCTACGAGCAGTACTTC.